This is a list of T cell receptor beta chains from one sample in a study of cytomegalovirus exposure and HLA in healthy donors. Generated by immunoSEQ multiplex PCR, the TCRdb table keeps only in-frame clones and is missing some. Altogether about 160,000 clones are present, around 77% being singletons, with the ten largest covering more than 1.1%. Sequencing input: PBMCs. All receptors derive from a woman between 25 and 40 years old in good health and CMV-seronegative. The CDR3 runs from the conserved cysteine through the conserved F or W. Fields, in order: J gene, V gene, D gene, clone size, CDR3 DNA, CDR3 protein. D genes are given only for firm matches. The size entry is marked missing in some rows and otherwise reads once, few, many or a size class.

TRBJ1-5 | TRBV28 | TRBD1 | . | TGTGCCAGCAGTTTGACAGGGGGTTTTCAGCCCCAGCATTTT | CASSLTGGFQPQHF
TRBJ2-3 | TRBV29-1 | . | few | TGCAGCACCCCCGGGGGTCTCACAGATACGCAGTATTTT | CSTPGGLTDTQYF
TRBJ2-5 | TRBV7-9 | . | . | TGTGCCAGCAGCTTTTCGGGGGAGACCCAGTACTTC | CASSFSGETQYF
TRBJ2-5 | TRBV19 | . | . | TGTGCCAGTAGTATCGGGGGCCAAGAGACCCAGTACTTC | CASSIGGQETQYF
TRBJ2-7 | TRBV27 | TRBD1 | . | TGTGCCAGCAGTCTCAGAACCGGGACAGGGGTTCACGAGCAGTACTTC | CASSLRTGTGVHEQYF
TRBJ1-4 | TRBV5-1 | . | . | TGCGCCAGCAGCTCCACCGGCAGGGAAGGCGAAAAACTGTTTTTT | CASSSTGREGEKLFF
TRBJ1-1 | TRBV29-1 | . | . | TGCAGCGTTGAGAAGGCCAAGAGCGGCACTGAAGCTTTCTTT | CSVEKAKSGTEAFF
TRBJ2-5 | TRBV15 | TRBD1 | . | TGTGCCACCAGCAGAGAAGGGACAGGGGGCCAAGAGACCCAGTACTTC | CATSREGTGGQETQYF
TRBJ1-1 | TRBV19 | . | once | TGTGCCAGTAGTATGGGGGACTATAACACTGAAGCTTTCTTT | CASSMGDYNTEAFF
TRBJ1-2 | TRBV7-6 | TRBD1 | . | TGTGCCAGCAGCTTGGGGGGACAGGGGGCATACTATGGCTACACCTTC | CASSLGGQGAYYGYTF
TRBJ2-5 | TRBV19 | . | . | TGTGCCAGTAGTCTAGGCAGGGGAGAGACCCAGTACTTC | CASSLGRGETQYF
TRBJ2-4 | TRBV9 | . | once | TGTGCCAGCAGCGTAGATGGGGGCCCAATAGCCAAAAACATTCAGTACTTC | CASSVDGGPIAKNIQYF
TRBJ1-6 | TRBV28 | . | . | TGTGCCAGCAGTACTAGGAGCTCCTATAATTCACCCCTCCACTTT | CASSTRSSYNSPLHF
TRBJ2-5 | TRBV5-1 | . | few | TGCGCCAGCAGCTCAGACCCTGCGGGACAGCAAGAGACCCAGTACTTC | CASSSDPAGQQETQYF
TRBJ2-2 | TRBV9 | TRBD2 | . | TGTGCCAGCAGCGTAGTCAGCGGGGGGTCCACCGGGGAGCTGTTTTTT | CASSVVSGGSTGELFF
TRBJ1-4 | TRBV2 | TRBD1 | . | TGTGCCAGCAGGACCGGGACAGGGGAAAAACTGTTTTTT | CASRTGTGEKLFF
TRBJ2-7 | TRBV7-8 | . | few | TGTGTTAGCAAGGAAAAGACGGCATACGAGCAGTACTTC | CVSKEKTAYEQYF
TRBJ1-4 | TRBV5-5 | TRBD1 | . | TGTGCCAGCAGCCAGGGGACAGTTAATGAAAAACTGTTTTTT | CASSQGTVNEKLFF
TRBJ2-7 | TRBV6-1 | . | . | TGTGCCAGCAGTTTGGGGGCGGATATAACCTACGAGCAGTACTTC | CASSLGADITYEQYF
TRBJ1-4 | TRBV6-6 | . | . | TGTGCCAGTCAAAAGAGGGCCGCAACTAATGAAAAACTGTTTTTT | CASQKRAATNEKLFF
TRBJ2-5 | TRBV27 | TRBD2 | . | TGTGCCAGCAGTTGGACTAGCGGGGGTGGGACCCAGTACTTC | CASSWTSGGGTQYF
TRBJ1-2 | TRBV5-4 | . | . | TGTGCCAGCAGCTTAGGACTGCCTGATTATAACTATGGCTACACCTTC | CASSLGLPDYNYGYTF
TRBJ2-5 | TRBV30 | TRBD2 | once | TGTGCCTGGTCGGGGGGGACCCAGTACTTC | CAWSGGTQYF
TRBJ1-6 | TRBV6-5 | . | . | TGTGCCAGCAGTTTACAGATTAATTCACCCCTCCACTTT | CASSLQINSPLHF
TRBJ1-2 | TRBV29-1 | . | . | TGCAGCGTTGAAGATCTTGACCGGACAGCGTGGCCCTATGGCTACACCTTC | CSVEDLDRTAWPYGYTF
TRBJ1-1 | TRBV6-5 | . | . | TGTGCCAGCAGTGGGTACGGGGGACCTAACACTGAAGCTTTCTTT | CASSGYGGPNTEAFF
TRBJ1-5 | TRBV5-1 | . | once | TGCGCCAGCAGCTTAGGACAGAATCAGCCCCAGCATTTT | CASSLGQNQPQHF
TRBJ2-5 | TRBV7-2 | TRBD2 | . | TGTGCCAGCAGCTTAATTAGCGGGGGGGCCGTGGAGACCCAGTACTTC | CASSLISGGAVETQYF
TRBJ2-7 | TRBV27 | TRBD2 | . | TGTGCCAGCAGTTCCCTTAGCGGGGGGAGCTACGAGCAGTACTTC | CASSSLSGGSYEQYF